One sample yielded the 14 T cell receptor beta chains listed below, sequenced in a study of shared clonotypes between healthy human individuals. CD8 cells regarded as naive lacked CD45RO, were positively chosen for CCR7, and omitted terminally differentiated effector memory CD45RA+ cells. Sequencing was performed with immunoSEQ multiplex PCR; in TCRdb, only in-frame clones are kept and a portion is missing. The sample shows about 590,000 clones, 95% to 96% of them seen only once. Material for sequencing was naive CD8+ T cells sorted from blood. The receptors originated from a woman in her 30s in good health.

The rearrangement links TRBV5-1 to TRBJ1-1, with D possibly being TRBD1 (5 bases). V gave up 3 bases and J gave up 0 bases, with 12 bases separating them. Germline CDR1 SGHRS, CDR2 YFSETQ. CDR3 size: 15 residues. As DNA, the CDR3 is TGCGCCAGCAGCTCGAGTCGGACAATGAACACTGAAGCTTTCTTT. It translates to CASSSSRTMNTEAFF. Based on the CDR3 plus reference TRBV5-1 and TRBJ1-1, the full variable domain is KAGVTQTPRYLIKTRGQQVTLSCSPISGHRSVSWYQQTPGQGLQFLFEYFSETQRNKGNFPGRFSGRQFSNSRSEMNVSTLELGDSALYLCASSSSRTMNTEAFFGQGTRLTVV.

This chain joins TRBV11-2 and TRBJ2-2, with D perhaps given as TRBD1 or TRBD2 (5 bases each). This CDR3 contains 16 residues. Trimming left V 5 bases short and J 4 bases short, with 17 bases between. Per germline, CDR1 SGHAT and CDR2 FQNNGV. Here the CDR3 reads CASSTGDRSGTGELFF. The CDR3 region has the DNA TGTGCCAGCAGCACCGGGGACCGCTCGGGCACCGGGGAGCTGTTTTTT.

This clone appeared once. V gene TRBV19 combines with J gene TRBJ2-7; D tentatively fits TRBD1 or TRBD2 (5 bases each). V dropped 4 bases and J dropped 5 bases, with 12 bases sitting between them. There are 13 residues in the CDR3. Germline CDR1 is LNHDA and CDR2 is SQIVND (reference sequence). The DNA of the CDR3 is TGTGCCAGTAGTAGTCGGGGCATCCACGAGCAGTACTTC. Translated, it gives CASSSRGIHEQYF.

This chain links TRBV19 with TRBJ2-5; 9 positions agree with TRBD1. The J call could be wrong; TRBJ2-7 is a better fit for the DNA end. The V gene's germline CDR1 is LNHDA and CDR2 SQIVND (reference sequence). The CDR3 is 14 residues long. The CDR3 DNA is TGTGCCAGTAGTATAGGGACAGGGGCCTACGAGCAGTACTTC. This gives the protein CASSIGTGAYEQYF.

The V and J genes are TRBV7-2 and TRBJ2-7; 7 bases fit TRBD1. Germline CDR1 SGHTA, CDR2 FQGNSA. This CDR3 region has 15 residues. V gave up 1 base and J gave up 8 bases; unmatched junction bases: 11. Here the CDR3 DNA reads TGTGCCAGCAGCTTAGATTGGGACAGTCGGACCAAGCAGTACTTC. Translation: CASSLDWDSRTKQYF. Combining the CDR3 with reference TRBV7-2 and TRBJ2-7 gives the whole variable domain GAGVSQSPSNKVTEKGKDVELRCDPISGHTALYWYRQSLGQGLEFLIYFQGNSAPDKSGLPSDRFSAERTGGSVSTLTIQRTQQEDSAVYLCASSLDWDSRTKQYFGPGTRLTVT.

The J gene is TRBJ2-7, the V gene TRBV6-5, with D possibly matching TRBD1 (5 bases). The length of the CDR3 is 12 residues. The V gene's germline CDR1 is MNHEY and CDR2 SVGAGI. The V end lost 8 bases, the J end lost 2 bases, and 10 bases lay between the germline ends. The chain's CDR3 is CASGDSTYEQYF. The CDR3 coding sequence is TGTGCCAGCGGTGACAGCACCTACGAGCAGTACTTC.

The chain employs TRBV19 and TRBJ2-7; D tentatively fits TRBD1 or TRBD2 (5 bases each). This CDR3 has 14 amino acids. CDR1 and CDR2 from the germline V gene are LNHDA and SQIVND (reference sequence). V dropped 1 base and J dropped 4 bases, with 11 bases sitting between them. In DNA, the CDR3 is TGTGCCAGTAGTATAGGGGACCCGGTGTACGAGCAGTACTTC. Translating gives CASSIGDPVYEQYF.

The rearrangement links TRBV28 to TRBJ1-5, with a possible D match to TRBD1 (6 bases). The CDR3 loop spans 16 amino acids. V was clipped by 4 bases and J by 1 base, with 14 bases between them. From germline, CDR1 is MDHEN and CDR2 SYDVKM. CDR3 in amino acids: CASSWEGGWSNQPQHF. For the CDR3, the DNA is TGTGCCAGCAGTTGGGAGGGGGGTTGGAGCAATCAGCCCCAGCATTTT.

This rearrangement joins TRBV6-1 to TRBJ1-4; no firm D call. Germline CDR1 reads MNHNS; CDR2 reads SASEGT. The CDR3 covers 13 residues. V lost 3 bases and J 8 bases, leaving 10 bases between the germline ends. The CDR3 sequence is CASSDRLVEKLFF. The CDR3 bases are TGTGCCAGCAGTGACAGGTTGGTCGAAAAACTGTTTTTT.

This clone is a singleton in its sample. This sequence joins TRBV7-9 and TRBJ2-7; no clear D gene. This CDR3 comprises 12 residues. From germline, CDR1 is SEHNR and CDR2 FQNEAQ (reference sequence). V gave up 5 bases and J gave up 4 bases, with 9 bases separating them. The CDR3 protein is CASSTDGYEQYF. CDR3 in DNA: TGTGCCAGCAGCACAGACGGATACGAGCAGTACTTC.

This clone was recorded only once. The CDR3 DNA sequence: TGCGCCAGCAGCCAGGAAGGACGCAGGACTTACACGAACACTGAAGCTTTCTTT. Amino acids: CASSQEGRRTYTNTEAFF. The chain carries TRBV4-1 and TRBJ1-1; unclear D gene. CDR3 length: 18 amino acids. Germline values: CDR1 MGHRA, CDR2 YSYEKL. V was trimmed by 3 bases and J by 1 base, leaving 21 bases between them.

V and J are TRBV28 and TRBJ1-1; 7 bases are a match to TRBD1. The CDR3 has 15 amino acids. CDR1 is MDHEN and CDR2 is SYDVKM in the germline V gene. Trimming at V came to 2 bases and at J to 5 bases, leaving 8 bases not matched to a gene. The CDR3 bases are TGTGCCAGCAGTTTACAACTCGGGGGACAGACTGAAGCTTTCTTT. As protein: CASSLQLGGQTEAFF.

The chain joins TRBV6-5 to TRBJ2-3, with D unresolved. V dropped 0 bases and J dropped 5 bases, with 12 bases sitting between them. The germline CDR1 and CDR2 sequences are MNHEY and SVGAGI. This CDR3 has 15 residues. The CDR3 DNA is TGTGCCAGCAGTTACTCGATGGGATTGGGAGATACGCAGTATTTT. Residues: CASSYSMGLGDTQYF.

This clone was seen only once. The chain joins TRBV9 to TRBJ2-1; D perhaps matches TRBD1 (5 bases). Germline CDR1 SGDLS, CDR2 YYNGEE. The CDR3 loop spans 14 amino acids. The V end lost 4 bases, the J end lost 7 bases, and 15 bases lay between the germline ends. The CDR3 spells CASSTGGFLNEQFF. The CDR3 DNA sequence: TGTGCCAGCAGCACAGGTGGGTTTTTGAATGAGCAGTTCTTC.